The 24 T cell receptor beta chains in this list originate from one sample, sequenced in a study of technical replicates of blood from several donors. This table comes from immunoSEQ multiplex PCR, and its TCRdb copy is limited to in-frame clones, with some not included. The sample shows under 110,000 clones, just over 95% of them seen only once. The material sequenced was T cells isolated from PBMCs. These receptors all stem from a human donor in good health.

The gene calls are TRBV14 and TRBJ1-1, with D hard to call. The germline V gene has CDR1 SGHDN and CDR2 FVKESK. Trimming pared 2 bases from V and 0 bases from J, leaving 10 bases between. The CDR3 runs to 15 residues. Here the CDR3 DNA reads TGTGCCAGCAGCCAAAAATCCGGGTTGAACACTGAAGCTTTCTTT. This codes for CASSQKSGLNTEAFF.

The V call is TRBV5-1, the J call TRBJ2-3, with 7 bases lining up with TRBD1. The CDR3 is 14 amino acids. V was pared by 5 bases and J by 2 bases, with 5 bases of the junction left unmatched. Germline V lookup: CDR1 SGHRS, CDR2 YFSETQ. The CDR3 is CASRMGQNTDTQYF. In nucleotides, the CDR3 is TGCGCCAGCAGAATGGGACAGAACACAGATACGCAGTATTTT.

V usage is TRBV2 and J usage is TRBJ1-1; D is perhaps TRBD1 (6 bases). Germline assignment: CDR1 SNHLY and CDR2 FYNNEI. The CDR3 loop spans 15 amino acids. The ends were cut back, 7 bases at V and 0 bases at J, with 15 bases in the middle. The CDR3 loop is CASNQQGVMNTEAFF. For the CDR3, the DNA is TGTGCCAGCAATCAACAGGGAGTCATGAACACTGAAGCTTTCTTT.

This sequence joins TRBV30 and TRBJ1-2; D is unresolved. V was trimmed by 3 bases and J by 3 bases, leaving 11 bases between them. The germline V gene has CDR1 GTSNPN and CDR2 SVGIG (reference sequence). The CDR3 totals 13 residues. CDR3 DNA: TGTGCCTGGAGAGATCAGGCCCACTATGGCTACACCTTC. This gives the protein CAWRDQAHYGYTF.

The chain combines TRBV19 with TRBJ1-5, with 7 positions matching TRBD1. This CDR3 has 19 amino acids. The trim removed 2 bases at V and 0 bases at J, leaving 13 bases unmatched. The germline V gene encodes CDR1 LNHDA and CDR2 SQIVND (reference sequence). Here the CDR3 DNA reads TGTGCCAGTAGTATAAGGGACAGCCTCAGAAGCGGTAGCAATCAGCCCCAGCATTTT. Protein product: CASSIRDSLRSGSNQPQHF. Based on the CDR3 plus reference TRBV19 and TRBJ1-5, the full variable domain is DGGITQSPKYLFRKEGQNVTLSCEQNLNHDAMYWYRQDPGQGLRLIYYSQIVNDFQKGDIAEGYSVSREKKESFPLTVTSAQKNPTAFYLCASSIRDSLRSGSNQPQHFGDGTRLSIL.

This sequence joins TRBV6-5 and TRBJ2-7, with 10 nucleotides matching TRBD1. The CDR3 loop spans 15 amino acids. V shed 7 bases, J shed 3 bases, and the junction held 9 bases outside the gene matches. Looked up from germline, CDR1 is MNHEY and CDR2 is SVGAGI. CDR3 region: CASNTGGTGDYEQYF. Written as DNA, the CDR3 is TGTGCCAGCAACACCGGAGGGACAGGGGACTACGAGCAGTACTTC.

This chain connects TRBV5-4 to TRBJ1-1, with 9 bases lining up with TRBD1. Unmatched junction bases numbered 7, after V lost 4 bases and J lost 3 bases. The CDR3 runs to 15 residues. Germline V gene data show CDR1 as SGHNT and CDR2 as YYREEE (reference sequence). The CDR3 here is CASSIAGTGHTEAFF. The CDR3 nucleotides read TGTGCCAGCAGCATAGCCGGGACAGGGCACACTGAAGCTTTCTTT.

This clone occurred a few times. The chain recombines TRBV5-1 with TRBJ1-1, with a possible D match to TRBD1 (6 bases). Germline V lookup: CDR1 SGHRS, CDR2 YFSETQ. The CDR3 has 16 residues. Trimming cost V 3 bases and J 0 bases, with 15 bases left between them. CDR3 nucleotides: TGCGCCAGCAGCTCATCGACAGGAAGCATGAACACTGAAGCTTTCTTT. Its protein is CASSSSTGSMNTEAFF.

This sequence joins TRBV4-1 and TRBJ2-1, with a weak D call TRBD1 (5 bases). The germline V gene has CDR1 MGHRA and CDR2 YSYEKL. CDR3 length: 17 residues. Between the trimmed V and J ends, which lost 3 bases and 0 bases, there was a span of 15 bases. This CDR3 is CASSHLLRGSSYNEQFF. CDR3 sequence (DNA): TGCGCCAGCAGCCATCTACTTAGGGGTAGCTCCTACAATGAGCAGTTCTTC.

The genes are TRBV18 and TRBJ2-7, with a weak D call TRBD1 (6 bases). Trimming stripped 6 bases from V and 2 bases from J, with 11 bases between. Germline lookup yields CDR1 KGHSH and CDR2 LQKENI. The CDR3 length is 13 residues. The CDR3 coding sequence is TGTGCCAGCTCCCGGACAGAAACCTACGAGCAGTACTTC. Protein sequence: CASSRTETYEQYF.

This sequence joins TRBV5-1 and TRBJ2-7, with D unresolved. V was cut by 1 base and J by 6 bases, with 17 bases left in between. The CDR3 loop spans 15 amino acids. Germline lookup yields CDR1 SGHRS and CDR2 YFSETQ. The CDR3 here is CASSLTPPSPREQYF. The CDR3 DNA reads as TGCGCCAGCAGCTTGACTCCTCCTTCCCCGCGCGAGCAGTACTTC.

The V and J genes are TRBV20-1 and TRBJ1-2; the D gene is possibly TRBD1 (5 bases). Germline V gene lookup returns CDR1 DFQATT and CDR2 SNEGSKA (reference sequence). CDR3 length equals 11 residues. V was cut by 3 bases and J by 13 bases, with 15 bases left in between. CDR3 amino acids: CSASQQRGSTF. For the CDR3, the DNA is TGCAGTGCTAGTCAGCAGCGGGGGTCCACCTTC.

This chain connects TRBV19 to TRBJ1-5; 8 bases fit TRBD1. Germline CDR1 LNHDA, CDR2 SQIVND (reference sequence). Trimming took 6 bases from V and 6 from J; bases not matched to a gene: 4. There are 13 residues in the CDR3. CDR3 DNA: TGTGCCAGTAGGGACAGGGAAGCTCAGCCCCAGCATTTT. Its protein is CASRDREAQPQHF.

This rearrangement joins TRBV5-6 to TRBJ2-2; 12 nucleotides line up with TRBD1. Looked up from germline, CDR1 is SGHDT and CDR2 is YYEEEE. The ends lost 0 bases at V and 5 bases at J; junction bases unmatched: 8. This CDR3 has 18 amino acids. CDR3 protein: CASSLGRDRGRWTGELFF. The CDR3 region has the DNA TGTGCCAGCAGCTTGGGCCGGGACAGGGGGCGATGGACCGGGGAGCTGTTTTTT.

The V gene is TRBV10-1, the J gene TRBJ2-7; TRBD1 agrees at 9 bases. CDR1 is WNHNN and CDR2 is SYGVQD in the germline V gene (reference sequence). The CDR3 consists of 14 residues. V lost 3 bases and J lost 6; bases outside the gene matches: 6. For the CDR3, the DNA is TGCGCCAGCAGTGATGGGACAGGGCTTCTCGAGCAGTACTTC. Its translation: CASSDGTGLLEQYF.

The chain recombines TRBV28 with TRBJ1-2, with a weak D call TRBD1 (5 bases). This CDR3 has 15 amino acids. Germline V gene sequence: CDR1 MDHEN, CDR2 SYDVKM. V lost 1 base and J 0 bases, leaving 9 bases between the germline ends. The CDR3 DNA sequence: TGTGCCAGCAGTTTATCGGCAGGGACTAACTATGGCTACACCTTC. It specifies CASSLSAGTNYGYTF.

This chain connects TRBV5-4 to TRBJ1-6; D call uncertain. V gave up 5 bases and J gave up 6 bases, with 9 bases separating them. Per germline, CDR1 SGHNT and CDR2 YYREEE (reference sequence). The CDR3 is 13 residues long. The CDR3 DNA reads as TGTGCCAGCAGTTTCGGAGGTAATTCACCCCTCCACTTT. It yields the protein CASSFGGNSPLHF.

The CDR3 DNA sequence: TGTGCCAGCAGAGACAGGGCGTATAGCAATCAGCCCCAGCATTTT. Residues: CASRDRAYSNQPQHF. The chain carries TRBV6-5 and TRBJ1-5, with 7 bases that match TRBD1. Trimming removed 6 bases from V and 0 bases from J; junction bases left unmatched: 5. The CDR3 is 15 amino acids. The V gene's germline CDR1 is MNHEY and CDR2 SVGAGI.

V and J are TRBV6-1 and TRBJ1-3, with D unclear. CDR3 size: 10 residues. Trimming pared 11 bases from V and 6 bases from J, leaving 8 bases between. CDR1 MNHNS and CDR2 SASEGT come from the germline V gene. The CDR3: CAAITNTIYF. DNA for the CDR3: TGTGCCGCGATCACAAACACCATATATTTT.

The genes are TRBV7-8 and TRBJ2-7, with 8 bases fitting TRBD2. V shed 1 base and J 2 bases; nucleotides not matched to a gene: 10. CDR1 is SGHVS and CDR2 is FQNEAQ in the germline V gene. CDR3 length: 17 residues. Here the CDR3 DNA reads TGTGCCAGCAGCTTAGTTAGCGGGGCGCGTGAACCCTACGAGCAGTACTTC. This codes for CASSLVSGAREPYEQYF.

The chain links TRBV5-5 to TRBJ2-2, with D perhaps matching TRBD2 (7 bases). Trimming took 4 bases from V and 4 from J, leaving 20 bases between them. The CDR3 contains 17 residues. Germline CDR1 and CDR2: SGHKS and YYEKEE (reference sequence). CDR3 amino acids: CASSPAFGGLSTGELFF. CDR3 nucleotide sequence: TGTGCCAGCAGCCCTGCCTTCGGGGGGCTGAGCACCGGGGAGCTGTTTTTT.

The gene calls are TRBV4-1 and TRBJ2-1; D might be TRBD1 (7 bases). CDR1 and CDR2 from the germline V gene are MGHRA and YSYEKL. This CDR3 comprises 17 residues. V was cut by 5 bases and J by 4 bases, with 21 bases left in between. As DNA, the CDR3 is TGCGCCAGCAGCACCCAGGGGGGAGCAGGGATGTACAATGAGCAGTTCTTC. This translates into CASSTQGGAGMYNEQFF.

This clone appeared a few times. The chain carries TRBV19 and TRBJ1-5, with 10 positions matching TRBD1. The CDR3 runs 14 residues. Germline-derived CDR1 and CDR2 are LNHDA and SQIVND (reference sequence). J gave up 7 bases and V 4 bases, and 4 bases lay outside the gene matches. The CDR3 region is CASSKTGGDQPQHF. The CDR3, as DNA: TGTGCCAGTAGTAAGACAGGGGGCGACCAGCCCCAGCATTTT.

The J gene is TRBJ1-1, the V gene TRBV27; D unresolved. The CDR3 spans 13 residues. V lost 6 bases and J lost 6, with 14 bases in between. Per germline, CDR1 MNHEY and CDR2 SMNVEV (reference sequence). For the CDR3, the DNA is TGTGCCAGCAGGCTCGACGCCGGGTCTGAAGCTTTCTTT. Translating gives CASRLDAGSEAFF.